The rows below give T cell receptor beta chains drawn from one sample of a study of human T cells and chemical hapten exposure. MiXCR, applied by TCRdb to the RACE reads, yields one record per CDR3 protein. The sample contains over 300,000 distinct CDR3 sequences, roughly 5.3% of which appear only once. The sample in question was whole blood, obtained in connection with sensitization to the hapten diphenylcyclopropenone (DPC). The receptor set was obtained from a woman between 45 and 60 years old with alopecia areata. Some clones in this sample may be carry-over from other donors' samples. CDR3s include the opening cysteine and the closing phenylalanine or tryptophan. A D gene is named only where the DNA matches it firmly. A row's size may be missing; if present it is once, few, many or a size class.

TRBV29-1	TRBJ2-7	few	TRBD2	CSVFSGGEQYF	TGCAGCGTTTTTTCGGGAGGCGAGCAGTACTTC
TRBV28	TRBJ2-2	few	.	CASSLSPGAGELFF	TGTGCCAGCAGTTTATCGCCAGGGGCCGGGGAGCTGTTTTTT
TRBV13	TRBJ2-7	many	TRBD1	CASSQGPDRADEQYF	TGTGCCAGCAGTCAAGGCCCAGACAGGGCGGACGAGCAGTACTTC
TRBV20-1	TRBJ1-2	many	.	CSAGEALSGYTF	TGCAGTGCGGGGGAGGCTCTTAGTGGCTACACCTTC
TRBV9	TRBJ2-7	.	TRBD1	CASSEGAGTYEQYF	TGTGCCAGCAGCGAGGGGGCCGGAACCTACGAGCAGTACTTC
TRBV5-1	TRBJ1-1	many	TRBD1	CASSKRTGGPEAFF	TGCGCCAGCAGCAAACGGACAGGGGGACCTGAAGCTTTCTTT
TRBV3-1	TRBJ2-2	many	.	CASSQDGVPGELFF	TGTGCCAGCAGCCAAGATGGGGTCCCCGGGGAGCTGTTTTTT
TRBV4-1	TRBJ2-3	many	TRBD2	CASSRILAGGGDTQYF	TGCGCCAGCAGCCGCATACTAGCGGGGGGAGGGGATACGCAGTATTTT
TRBV9	TRBJ1-1	.	.	CASSVGGGRAAYTEAFF	TGTGCCAGCAGCGTAGGTGGGGGCAGGGCGGCGTACACTGAAGCTTTCTTT
TRBV6-5	TRBJ1-2	many	TRBD1	CASTQRELGQGAGGYTF	TGTGCCAGCACCCAAAGAGAACTGGGACAGGGGGCTGGAGGCTACACCTTC
TRBV28	TRBJ1-1	.	TRBD1	CASKDRGTEAFF	TGTGCCAGCAAAGACAGGGGTACTGAAGCTTTCTTT
TRBV12-3/TRBV12-4	TRBJ2-3	many	.	CASTLGLQGTDTQYF	TGTGCCAGCACCCTTGGGTTGCAGGGAACAGATACGCAGTATTTT
TRBV2	TRBJ2-2	many	.	CASKGRNTGELFF	TGTGCCAGCAAGGGACGGAACACCGGGGAGCTGTTTTTT
TRBV7-8	TRBJ1-2	many	TRBD1	CASSLEETGFSNYGYTF	TGTGCCAGCAGCTTAGAAGAGACAGGGTTTTCTAACTATGGCTACACCTTC
TRBV20-1	TRBJ2-7	.	.	CSARLAISYEQYF	TGCAGTGCTAGACTAGCGATTTCCTACGAGCAGTACTTC
TRBV3-1	TRBJ2-1	few	TRBD1	CASSQRRRQGGDEQFF	TGTGCCAGCAGCCAACGAAGGAGACAGGGGGGGGATGAGCAGTTCTTC
TRBV5-1	TRBJ2-5	many	.	CASSLEVQETQYF	TGCGCCAGCAGCTTGGAGGTCCAAGAGACCCAGTACTTC
TRBV20-1	TRBJ2-1	many	.	CSTPLAASYNEQFF	TGCAGTACGCCGCTGGCGGCCTCCTACAATGAGCAGTTCTTC
TRBV25-1	TRBJ2-3	many	.	CASSDSWTSNTQYF	TGTGCCAGCAGTGACTCCTGGACCTCGAATACGCAGTATTTT
TRBV7-9	TRBJ2-3	few	TRBD2	CASSFSGITDTQYF	TGTGCCAGCAGCTTTAGCGGGATCACAGATACGCAGTATTTT
TRBV9	TRBJ1-2	.	.	CASSPWGSDGYTF	TGTGCCAGCAGCCCATGGGGGTCCGATGGCTACACCTTC
TRBV4-3	TRBJ1-6	few	.	CASSQETGFSGSPLHF	TGCGCCAGCAGCCAAGAGACCGGGTTCTCCGGGTCACCCCTCCACTTT
TRBV11-2	TRBJ1-2	few	.	CASSKESGGANTF	TGTGCCAGCAGCAAAGAGAGCGGGGGAGCAAACACCTTC
TRBV7-2	TRBJ2-4	many	TRBD1	CASSSTGDIQYF	TGTGCCAGCAGCTCCACAGGGGATATTCAGTACTTC
TRBV6-1	TRBJ2-7	.	.	CASTRSGSYEQYF	TGTGCCAGCACTCGTAGCGGTTCCTACGAGCAGTACTTC
TRBV4-2	TRBJ1-1	few	.	CASSQDLTPPGAFF	TGTGCCAGCAGCCAAGATCTGACACCCCCGGGGGCTTTCTTT
TRBV20-1	TRBJ1-5	many	.	CSARQVVGQPQHF	TGCAGTGCTAGACAGGTTGTGGGACAGCCCCAGCATTTT
TRBV5-1	TRBJ2-3	few	.	CASSTGRTFTDTQYF	TGCGCCAGCAGCACGGGACGGACCTTCACAGATACGCAGTATTTT
TRBV10-3	TRBJ2-5	many	.	CAISVEGARETQYF	TGTGCCATCAGTGTGGAGGGGGCGCGAGAGACCCAGTACTTC
TRBV6-2/TRBV6-3	TRBJ2-7	few	TRBD1	CASTHRGRLYF	TGTGCCAGCACTCACAGGGGGCGTCTGTACTTC
TRBV28	TRBJ2-3	many	.	CASSSQRHRADTQYF	TGTGCCAGCAGTTCCCAAAGACACAGGGCAGATACGCAGTATTTT
TRBV20-1	TRBJ2-3	many	.	CSARDRGTQYF	TGCAGTGCTAGAGATCGGGGTACGCAGTATTTT
TRBV4-1	TRBJ2-1	many	TRBD2	CASSQESLAGRNEQFF	TGCGCCAGCAGCCAAGAGTCCCTAGCGGGGAGAAATGAGCAGTTCTTC
TRBV12-3/TRBV12-4	TRBJ2-2	few	TRBD1	CASSSRQGRLGELFF	TGTGCCAGCAGTTCCCGACAGGGGAGGCTCGGGGAGCTGTTTTTT
TRBV19	TRBJ2-1	many	.	CASSRGLAYNEQFF	TGTGCCAGTAGTAGAGGACTCGCATACAATGAGCAGTTCTTC
TRBV27	TRBJ1-1	many	.	CASRTTAMNTEAFF	TGTGCCAGCAGGACGACAGCTATGAACACTGAAGCTTTCTTT
TRBV3-1	TRBJ2-1	many	.	CASSQGTREQFF	TGTGCCAGCAGCCAAGGAACGAGGGAGCAGTTCTTC
TRBV10-3	TRBJ2-7	.	.	CATRDGAYEQYF	TGTGCCACTCGGGACGGAGCCTACGAGCAGTACTTC
TRBV28	TRBJ2-1	.	.	CASRLEGAIYGQFF	TGTGCCAGCAGGTTGGAGGGGGCGATTTATGGGCAGTTCTTC
TRBV5-1	TRBJ2-7	few	.	CASSLVVRTYEQYF	TGCGCCAGCAGCTTGGTCGTCAGAACCTACGAGCAGTACTTC
TRBV11-2	TRBJ1-6	few	.	CASSLDLGLSNSPLHF	TGTGCCAGCAGCTTAGATCTTGGACTGTCCAATTCACCCCTCCACTTT
TRBV20-1	TRBJ2-5	few	TRBD2	CSARDNGRETQYF	TGCAGTGCTAGAGATAACGGGAGGGAGACCCAGTACTTC
TRBV4-1	TRBJ2-3	few	.	CASSQDRAGTQYF	TGCGCCAGCAGCCAAGATAGGGCCGGTACGCAGTATTTT
TRBV10-3	TRBJ1-1	many	.	CAISEYDSNTEAFF	TGTGCCATCAGTGAGTACGACAGCAACACTGAAGCTTTCTTT
TRBV6-1	TRBJ1-5	many	.	CASSEGGGSNQPQHF	TGTGCCAGCAGTGAAGGGGGAGGGAGCAATCAGCCCCAGCATTTT
TRBV10-3	TRBJ2-4	few	TRBD1	CATQGDKNIQYF	TGTGCCACTCAGGGGGACAAAAACATTCAGTACTTC
TRBV6-6	TRBJ1-2	many	TRBD1	CASSPLKDRGDGYTF	TGTGCCAGCAGCCCTCTTAAAGACAGGGGCGATGGCTACACCTTC
TRBV12-3/TRBV12-4	TRBJ1-2	few	TRBD1	CASSAGGQGVNGYTF	TGTGCCAGCAGCGCCGGGGGCCAGGGGGTAAATGGCTACACCTTC
TRBV6-6	TRBJ1-1	.	.	CASSSRQREAFF	TGTGCCAGCAGTTCTCGACAGAGGGAAGCTTTCTTT
TRBV5-6	TRBJ1-1	many	.	CASSFLGSEAFF	TGTGCCAGCAGCTTTCTTGGCAGTGAAGCTTTCTTT
TRBV20-1	TRBJ1-2	few	.	CSAILTGIYTF	TGCAGTGCAATCCTAACAGGGATCTACACCTTC
TRBV18	TRBJ1-5	few	.	CASSPTSGDGKPQHF	TGTGCCAGCTCACCAACTTCCGGTGACGGAAAGCCCCAGCATTTT
TRBV7-2	TRBJ2-1	few	TRBD2	CASSSRPPSGPYNEQFF	TGTGCCAGCAGCTCCCGGCCCCCTAGCGGTCCCTACAATGAGCAGTTCTTC
TRBV3-1	TRBJ1-5	many	.	CASSQTGQKEPQHF	TGTGCCAGCAGCCAGACGGGGCAAAAGGAGCCCCAGCATTTT
TRBV15	TRBJ2-1	many	.	CATSREAGDNEQFF	TGTGCCACCAGCAGAGAAGCAGGGGACAATGAGCAGTTCTTC
TRBV20-1	TRBJ1-5	many	.	CSARATGTNQPQHF	TGCAGTGCTAGGGCTACCGGGACCAATCAGCCCCAGCATTTT
TRBV29-1	TRBJ2-6	.	.	CSVEVGLSGANVLTF	TGCAGCGTTGAGGTGGGACTCTCTGGGGCCAACGTCCTGACTTTC